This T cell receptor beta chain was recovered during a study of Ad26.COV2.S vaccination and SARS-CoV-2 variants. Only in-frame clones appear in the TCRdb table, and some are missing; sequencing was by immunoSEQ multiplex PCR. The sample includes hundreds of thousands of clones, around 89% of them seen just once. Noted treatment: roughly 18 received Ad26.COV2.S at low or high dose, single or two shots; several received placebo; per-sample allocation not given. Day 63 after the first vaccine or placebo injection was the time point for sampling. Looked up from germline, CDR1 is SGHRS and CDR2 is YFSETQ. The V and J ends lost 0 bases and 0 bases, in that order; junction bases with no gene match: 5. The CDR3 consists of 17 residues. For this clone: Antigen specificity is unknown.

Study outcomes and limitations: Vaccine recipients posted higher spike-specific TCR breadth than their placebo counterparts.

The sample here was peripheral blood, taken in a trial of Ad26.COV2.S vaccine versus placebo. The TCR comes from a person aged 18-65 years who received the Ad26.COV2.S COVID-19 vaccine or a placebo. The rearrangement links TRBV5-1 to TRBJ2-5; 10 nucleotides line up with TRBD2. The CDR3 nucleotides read TGCGCCAGCAGCTTGGCCGGACTAGCGGCGTACCAAGAGACCCAGTACTTC. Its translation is CASSLAGLAAYQETQYF.